This T cell receptor (beta chain) was observed in a study of blood T cell repertoires in COVID-19. Study-wide background: COVID-19 samples, acute and convalescent, were from the United States, Italy and Spain. Sample material is recorded as cDNA or gDNA derived from T cells, B-cell-depleted T cells, or PBMCs.

TCRdb's copy holds only in-frame clones and misses some; the assay was immunoSEQ multiplex PCR. The repertoire consists of under 200,000 clones, with over 65% occurring once and the leading ten covering less than 3%. Deletions cut 3 bases from V and 5 bases from J, with 11 bases between. Per the germline V gene, CDR1 is LNHDA and CDR2 is SQIVND (reference sequence). This CDR3 is 13 amino acids long. The TCR comes from a woman of 80 years or more with acute or convalescent COVID-19. The chain links TRBV19 to TRBJ2-7, with a weak D call TRBD2 (6 bases). Sequenced input: peripheral blood. CDR3 sequence: CASSIPGVDEQYF. CDR3 in DNA: TGTGCCAGTAGTATCCCGGGGGTAGACGAGCAGTACTTC. The variable domain in full, with the rest retrieved from reference TRBV19 and TRBJ2-7, is DGGITQSPKYLFRKEGQNVTLSCEQNLNHDAMYWYRQDPGQGLRLIYYSQIVNDFQKGDIAEGYSVSREKKESFPLTVTSAQKNPTAFYLCASSIPGVDEQYFGPGTRLTVT.